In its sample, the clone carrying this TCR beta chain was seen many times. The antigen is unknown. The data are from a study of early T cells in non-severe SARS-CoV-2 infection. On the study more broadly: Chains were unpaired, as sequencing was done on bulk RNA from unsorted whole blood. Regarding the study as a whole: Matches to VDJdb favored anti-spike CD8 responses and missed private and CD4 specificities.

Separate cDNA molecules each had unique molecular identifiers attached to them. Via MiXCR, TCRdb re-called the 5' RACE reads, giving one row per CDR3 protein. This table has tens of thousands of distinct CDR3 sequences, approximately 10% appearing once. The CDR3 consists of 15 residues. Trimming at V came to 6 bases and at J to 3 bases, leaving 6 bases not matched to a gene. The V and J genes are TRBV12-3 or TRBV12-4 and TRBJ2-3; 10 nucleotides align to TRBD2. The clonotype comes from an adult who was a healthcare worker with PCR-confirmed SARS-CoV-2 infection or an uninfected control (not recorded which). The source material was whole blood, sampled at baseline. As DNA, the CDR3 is TGTGCCAGCAGGTTCTTAGCGGGGGGTACAGATACGCAGTATTTT. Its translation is CASRFLAGGTDTQYF.